This TCR beta chain comes out of a study of shared clonotypes between healthy human individuals. Generated by immunoSEQ multiplex PCR, the TCRdb table keeps only in-frame clones and is missing some. The sample records about 2.1 million clones, roughly 93% being singletons. As defined, naive CD8 cells were CD45RO-negative and positively selected for CCR7, with terminally differentiated effector memory CD45RA+ cells excluded. The CDR3 is made up of 17 amino acids. From germline, CDR1 is SGHTA and CDR2 FQGNSA. The V segment lost 0 bases and the J segment 3 bases; nucleotides outside the gene matches: 4.

Material: naive CD8+ T cells from PBMCs. The TCR comes from a man between 18 and 29 years old in good health. Some clones in this sample may be carry-over from other donors' samples. This chain uses TRBV7-2 with TRBJ2-1, with TRBD2 identical over 11 bases. CDR3 region: CASSLARLAGLYNEQFF. In nucleotides, the CDR3 is TGTGCCAGCAGCTTAGCGAGACTAGCGGGACTCTACAATGAGCAGTTCTTC. The full variable domain, with the rest looked up from reference TRBV7-2 and TRBJ2-1, is GAGVSQSPSNKVTEKGKDVELRCDPISGHTALYWYRQSLGQGLEFLIYFQGNSAPDKSGLPSDRFSAERTGGSVSTLTIQRTQQEDSAVYLCASSLARLAGLYNEQFFGPGTRLTVL.